This entry features one T cell receptor beta chain sequence. This sample was taken from a study of cytomegalovirus exposure and HLA in healthy donors. CDR1 and CDR2 from the germline V gene are SGHVS and FQNEAQ. This CDR3 has 15 residues. The V and J ends lost 1 base and 6 bases respectively, with 13 bases between them. PCR employed 60 Vbeta and 13 Jbeta primers. TCRdb's table, derived via immunoSEQ multiplex PCR, lists solely in-frame clones and lacks some. Of tens of thousands of clones detected, about 85% appear once; the ten largest clones hold around 15%. This clonotype originated in a woman aged 40 to 50 in good health and CMV-seropositive. V usage is TRBV7-8 and J usage is TRBJ1-5; D remains unclear. What was sequenced was PBMCs. In DNA, the CDR3 is TGTGCCAGCAGCTTAGACGGGTCCCCTGGTCAGCCCCAGCATTTT. Translation gives CASSLDGSPGQPQHF.